The 23 T cell receptor beta chains in this list originate from one sample, sequenced in a study of blood T cell repertoires in COVID-19 (TCRdb year 2020). Libraries were made using the immunoSEQ multiplex PCR assay. TCRdb mirrors the immuneACCESS table, restricted to in-frame sequences. Some clones are absent from its copies; in checked studies, under half trace to an unresolved V gene, and the reason for the others is unknown. Present in this sample are 290,000 or so clones, 85% to 90% of which were seen just once. Jointly, the top ten make up 3.5% to 4.5% of the sample. The sample comprised PBMCs or T cells enriched from blood (not recorded which). All receptors come from a woman under 30 with acute COVID-19.

The CDR3 spells CASSSSRQGGNEKLFF. In DNA, the CDR3 is TGTGCCAGCAGTTCATCTCGACAGGGGGGCAATGAAAAACTGTTTTTT. The chain links TRBV28 to TRBJ1-4, with 9 bases aligning to TRBD1. This CDR3 is 16 amino acids long. The germline V gene encodes CDR1 MDHEN and CDR2 SYDVKM. J lost 5 bases, V lost 4 bases, and 8 bases had no gene match.

This clone was seen just once. This rearrangement joins TRBV30 to TRBJ1-3; D not certain. With 0 bases removed from V and 8 bases from J, the gap between germline ends came to 5 bases. The CDR3 runs to 11 residues. Germline lookup yields CDR1 GTSNPN and CDR2 SVGIG (reference sequence). CDR3 sequence (DNA): TGTGCCTGGAGTGTCCAATACACCATATATTTT. Encoded protein: CAWSVQYTIYF. Together with reference TRBV30 and TRBJ1-3, the CDR3 gives the full variable domain: SQTIHQWPATLVQPVGSPLSLECTVEGTSNPNLYWYRQAAGRGLQLLFYSVGIGQISSEVPQNLSASRPQDRQFILSSKKLLLSDSGFYLCAWSVQYTIYFGEGSWLTVV.

This chain uses TRBV28 with TRBJ2-7, with TRBD2 matching over 12 bases. CDR1 and CDR2 from the germline V gene are MDHEN and SYDVKM. The V and J ends lost 5 bases and 7 bases, in that order; junction bases with no gene match: 9. CDR3 length: 15 residues. The chain's CDR3 is CASSLPSGRVEEQYF. In nucleotides, the CDR3 is TGTGCCAGCAGTCTTCCTAGCGGGAGGGTCGAAGAGCAGTACTTC. Together with reference TRBV28 and TRBJ2-7, the CDR3 gives the full variable domain: DVKVTQSSRYLVKRTGEKVFLECVQDMDHENMFWYRQDPGLGLRLIYFSYDVKMKEKGDIPEGYSVSREKKERFSLILESASTNQTSMYLCASSLPSGRVEEQYFGPGTRLTVT.

The V gene is TRBV28, the J gene TRBJ1-4, with unresolved D. The CDR3 loop spans 15 amino acids. The V gene's germline CDR1 is MDHEN and CDR2 SYDVKM. V lost 3 bases to trimming and J lost 2 bases, with 10 bases between them. This CDR3 reads CASSLAGSTNEKLFF. CDR3 bases: TGTGCCAGCAGTTTGGCGGGGAGTACTAATGAAAAACTGTTTTTT.

The chain employs TRBV28 and TRBJ2-2, with 10 bases identical to TRBD1. Trimming cost V 5 bases and J 4 bases; bases outside gene matches: 4. The CDR3 sequence is 15 residues long. Germline V lookup: CDR1 MDHEN, CDR2 SYDVKM. Here the CDR3 DNA reads TGTGCCAGCAGTCCCCGGGACAGGGGCACCGGGGAGCTGTTTTTT. This gives the protein CASSPRDRGTGELFF. Full variable domain (remainder filled in from reference TRBV28 and TRBJ2-2): DVKVTQSSRYLVKRTGEKVFLECVQDMDHENMFWYRQDPGLGLRLIYFSYDVKMKEKGDIPEGYSVSREKKERFSLILESASTNQTSMYLCASSPRDRGTGELFFGEGSRLTVL.

This chain links TRBV7-9 with TRBJ1-1, with 7 nucleotides matching TRBD1. Germline CDR1 is SEHNR and CDR2 is FQNEAQ (reference sequence). This CDR3 is 12 amino acids long. J gave up 11 bases and V 5 bases, and 8 bases lay outside the gene matches. The CDR3 loop reads CASSPEDRSAFF. The CDR3 DNA reads as TGTGCCAGCAGCCCAGAGGACAGGTCGGCTTTCTTT.

The chain employs TRBV6-5 and TRBJ1-2; no clear D. CDR3 length: 15 residues. Germline V gene sequence: CDR1 MNHEY, CDR2 SVGAGI. Trimming took 6 bases from V and 4 from J, leaving 18 bases between them. Here the CDR3 reads CASRGFERVSYGYTF. The DNA of the CDR3 is TGTGCCAGCAGGGGATTTGAGCGGGTCAGCTATGGCTACACCTTC.

CDR3 nucleotides: TGTGCCAGCAGCTCCGGGACTAGCGGGATATCCTACAATGAGCAGTTCTTC. Translation gives CASSSGTSGISYNEQFF. The genes are TRBV11-2 and TRBJ2-1; 13 bases line up with TRBD2. This CDR3 has 17 amino acids. CDR1 is SGHAT and CDR2 is FQNNGV in the germline V gene. The trim removed 4 bases at V and 1 base at J, leaving 4 bases unmatched. The entire variable domain, with the rest obtained from reference TRBV11-2 and TRBJ2-1, is as follows: EAGVAQSPRYKIIEKRQSVAFWCNPISGHATLYWYQQILGQGPKLLIQFQNNGVVDDSQLPKDRFSAERLKGVDSTLKIQPAKLEDSAVYLCASSSGTSGISYNEQFFGPGTRLTVL.

The V call is TRBV27, the J call TRBJ2-1; perhaps TRBD2 as D (6 bases). The length of the CDR3 is 16 residues. Germline V gives CDR1 MNHEY, CDR2 SMNVEV (reference sequence). Trimming removed 1 base at V and 5 bases at J, with 15 bases between. The CDR3 here is CASSLYNPGLNNEQFF. CDR3 DNA sequence: TGTGCCAGCAGTTTATACAATCCGGGACTTAACAATGAGCAGTTCTTC.

The J gene is TRBJ1-1, the V gene TRBV27; D remains ambiguous. V lost 5 bases to trimming and J lost 11 bases, with 18 bases between them. The V gene's germline CDR1 is MNHEY and CDR2 SMNVEV (reference sequence). This CDR3 is 13 amino acids long. CDR3 sequence reads: CASSASIGVRAFF. The DNA for the CDR3 is TGTGCCAGCAGTGCCTCCATCGGAGTACGGGCTTTCTTT.

This clone was seen only a few times. The chain joins TRBV25-1 to TRBJ2-1; D call uncertain. The CDR3 runs 14 residues. Germline loops: CDR1 MGHDK, CDR2 SYGVNS. Between the trimmed V and J ends, which lost 3 bases and 0 bases, there was a span of 6 bases. The CDR3 DNA follows: TGTGCCAGCAGTGATACGAGCTCCTACAATGAGCAGTTCTTC. It codes for CASSDTSSYNEQFF.

The chain couples TRBV19 to TRBJ1-2; no clear D gene. The V gene's germline CDR1 is LNHDA and CDR2 SQIVND (reference sequence). The CDR3 is made up of 12 amino acids. Trimming shortened V by 4 bases and J by 5 bases, and 8 bases separated the two germline ends. The CDR3 spells CASSNSGYGYTF. In nucleotides, the CDR3 is TGTGCCAGTAGTAACTCGGGGTATGGCTACACCTTC.

V is TRBV28 and J is TRBJ1-5, with D unresolved. Trimming stripped 7 bases from V and 6 bases from J, with 13 bases between. This CDR3 spans 13 amino acids. Germline CDR1 MDHEN, CDR2 SYDVKM. In DNA, the CDR3 is TGTGCCAGCAAGAACGAGGTAGGTCAGCCCCAGCATTTT. It codes for CASKNEVGQPQHF.

The CDR3 sequence: CASSLGGPPNYGYTF. The CDR3 region has the DNA TGTGCCAGCAGTTTGGGGGGACCTCCTAACTATGGCTACACCTTC. The genes are TRBV28 and TRBJ1-2, with D perhaps matching TRBD1 (5 bases). The CDR3 consists of 15 residues. Germline lookup yields CDR1 MDHEN and CDR2 SYDVKM. V lost 3 bases to trimming and J lost 0 bases, with 11 bases between them.

This chain uses TRBV4-2 with TRBJ2-4; TRBD2 agrees at 10 bases. This CDR3 region has 15 residues. The junction had 6 bases not matched to a gene; V was cut back by 4 bases and J by 6 bases. CDR1 LGHNA and CDR2 YNFKEQ come from the germline V gene. The CDR3 DNA is TGTGCCAGCAGCCCCAACGGACTAGCGGTAAACATTCAGTACTTC. This gives the protein CASSPNGLAVNIQYF.

This chain links TRBV3-1 (or the pseudogene TRBV3-2) with TRBJ1-1; D might be TRBD1 (5 bases). V gave up 4 bases and J gave up 4 bases, with 10 bases separating them. The CDR3 sequence is 13 residues long. CDR1 and CDR2 from the germline V gene are LGHDT and YNNKEL (reference sequence). Written as DNA, the CDR3 is TGTGCCAGCAGCCGGGGGGGAGGCACTGAAGCTTTCTTT. The encoded protein is CASSRGGGTEAFF.

This sequence joins TRBV16 and TRBJ2-6, with D possibly TRBD1 on 5 matching bases. The germline V gene encodes CDR1 KGHSY and CDR2 FQNENV. CDR3 length: 15 residues. V dropped 0 bases and J dropped 2 bases, with 5 bases sitting between them. The CDR3 sequence is CASSQSTAGANVLTF. The CDR3 DNA is TGTGCCAGCAGCCAATCGACAGCTGGGGCCAACGTCCTGACTTTC.

The V gene is TRBV28, the J gene TRBJ2-5; TRBD1 aligns across 8 bases. This CDR3 is 14 amino acids long. The germline V gene has CDR1 MDHEN and CDR2 SYDVKM. Trimming cost V 5 bases and J 1 base; bases outside gene matches: 3. The CDR3 DNA sequence: TGTGCCAGCAGTCAAACAGGGGGCCAAGAGACCCAGTACTTC. Translating gives CASSQTGGQETQYF.

This chain connects TRBV2 to TRBJ2-5, with TRBD2 identical over 11 bases. The germline V gene has CDR1 SNHLY and CDR2 FYNNEI. The CDR3 runs 15 residues. Unmatched junction bases numbered 4, after V lost 6 bases and J lost 1 base. The CDR3 reads CASSPGLAAQETQYF. The CDR3 DNA sequence: TGTGCCAGCAGCCCGGGACTAGCGGCCCAAGAGACCCAGTACTTC.

Comment on this clone: Within the sample, other DNA sequences also encode this same CDR3. The chain combines TRBV5-1 with TRBJ2-2, with D unresolved. With 0 bases removed from V and 4 bases from J, the gap between germline ends came to 4 bases. CDR3 length: 13 amino acids. CDR1 is SGHRS and CDR2 is YFSETQ in the germline V gene. The CDR3 protein is CASSLAGTGELFF. CDR3 DNA: TGCGCCAGCAGCTTGGCCGGCACCGGGGAGCTGTTTTTT.

The genes are TRBV28 and TRBJ1-2; D gene uncertain. Germline V lookup: CDR1 MDHEN, CDR2 SYDVKM. V was trimmed by 8 bases and J by 6 bases, leaving 16 bases between them. This CDR3 has 13 residues. The CDR3 reads CASERVELDGYTF. The CDR3 nucleotides are TGTGCCAGCGAACGAGTTGAGCTGGATGGCTACACCTTC.

As DNA, the CDR3 is TGTGCCAGCAGCTCCGGGACTAGCGGGAGCCACGAGCAGTACTTC. Protein sequence: CASSSGTSGSHEQYF. V is TRBV11-2 and J is TRBJ2-7; 14 nucleotides align to TRBD2. J lost 5 bases, V lost 4 bases, and 4 bases had no gene match. The germline CDR1 and CDR2 sequences are SGHAT and FQNNGV. This CDR3 has 15 residues.

The J gene is TRBJ2-7, the V gene TRBV28; tentatively, D is TRBD1 (7 bases). The V gene's germline CDR1 is MDHEN and CDR2 SYDVKM. This CDR3 spans 13 amino acids. Trimming took 6 bases from V and 6 from J, leaving 15 bases between them. For the CDR3, the DNA is TGTGCCAGCAGGGGGGGACAGTGGGGCGAGCAGTACTTC. This translates into CASRGGQWGEQYF.